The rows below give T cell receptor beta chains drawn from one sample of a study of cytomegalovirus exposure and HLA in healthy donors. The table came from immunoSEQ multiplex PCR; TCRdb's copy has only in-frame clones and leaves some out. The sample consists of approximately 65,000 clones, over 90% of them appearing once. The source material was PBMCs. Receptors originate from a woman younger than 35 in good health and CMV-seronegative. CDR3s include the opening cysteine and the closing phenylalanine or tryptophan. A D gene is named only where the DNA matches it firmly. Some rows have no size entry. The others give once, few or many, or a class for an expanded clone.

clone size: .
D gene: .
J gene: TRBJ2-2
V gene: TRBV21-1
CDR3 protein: CASMRQGRTGELFF
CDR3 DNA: TGTGCCAGCATGAGGCAGGGCCGCACCGGGGAGCTGTTTTTT

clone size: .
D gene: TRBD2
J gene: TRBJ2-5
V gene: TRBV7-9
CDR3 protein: CASSVLAGVGETQYF
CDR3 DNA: TGTGCCAGCAGCGTACTAGCGGGAGTAGGGGAGACCCAGTACTTC

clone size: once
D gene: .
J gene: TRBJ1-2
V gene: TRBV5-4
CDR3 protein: CASSLAGGVYYGYTF
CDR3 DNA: TGTGCCAGCAGCTTGGCGGGGGGAGTCTACTATGGCTACACCTTC

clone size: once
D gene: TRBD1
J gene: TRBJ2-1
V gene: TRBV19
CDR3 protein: CATLRTGGTEQFF
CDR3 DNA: TGTGCCACCCTCAGAACAGGGGGGACTGAGCAGTTCTTC

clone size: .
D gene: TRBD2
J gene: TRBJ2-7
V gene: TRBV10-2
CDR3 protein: CASNLAGGRYEQYF
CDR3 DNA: TGCGCCAGCAACCTAGCGGGGGGCCGCTACGAGCAGTACTTC

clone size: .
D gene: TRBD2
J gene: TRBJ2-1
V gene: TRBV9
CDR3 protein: CASSRTGTSGSDYGGEQFF
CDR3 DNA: TGTGCCAGCAGCAGGACCGGGACTAGCGGGAGTGATTATGGGGGTGAGCAGTTCTTC

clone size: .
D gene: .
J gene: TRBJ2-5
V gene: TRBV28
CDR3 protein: CASKQEAIQTQYF
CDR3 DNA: TGTGCCAGCAAGCAGGAGGCTATCCAGACCCAGTACTTC

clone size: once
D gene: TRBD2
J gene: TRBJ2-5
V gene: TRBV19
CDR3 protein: CASSTTLAAQETQYF
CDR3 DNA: TGTGCCAGTAGTACGACACTAGCGGCTCAAGAGACCCAGTACTTC

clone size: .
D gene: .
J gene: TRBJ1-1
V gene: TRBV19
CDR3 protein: CASSIAAGENTEAFF
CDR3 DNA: TGTGCCAGTAGTATAGCGGCAGGGGAGAACACTGAAGCTTTCTTT

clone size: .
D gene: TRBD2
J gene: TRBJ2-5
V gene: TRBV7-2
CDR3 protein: CASSLGPSGGWETQYF
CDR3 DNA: TGTGCCAGCAGCTTAGGGCCTAGCGGGGGGTGGGAGACCCAGTACTTC

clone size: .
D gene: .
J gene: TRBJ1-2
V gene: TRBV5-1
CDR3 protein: CASSFGGDYGYTF
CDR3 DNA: TGCGCCAGCAGCTTTGGGGGGGACTATGGCTACACCTTC

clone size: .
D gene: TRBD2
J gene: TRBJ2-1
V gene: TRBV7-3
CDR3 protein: CASSLTGGTSGDNEQFF
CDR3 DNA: TGTGCCAGCAGCTTAACGGGCGGGACTAGCGGAGACAATGAGCAGTTCTTC

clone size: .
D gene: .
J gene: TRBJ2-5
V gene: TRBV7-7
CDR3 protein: CASSKGETQYF
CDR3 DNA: TGTGCTAGCAGCAAGGGGGAGACCCAGTACTTC

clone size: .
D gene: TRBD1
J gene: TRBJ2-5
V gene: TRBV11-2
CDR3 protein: CASSGQGARETQYF
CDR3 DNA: TGTGCCAGCTCGGGGCAGGGGGCAAGAGAGACCCAGTACTTC

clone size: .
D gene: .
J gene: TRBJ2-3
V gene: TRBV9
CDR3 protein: CASSVGSGDTQYF
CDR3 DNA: TGTGCCAGCAGCGTAGGGTCCGGGGATACGCAGTATTTT

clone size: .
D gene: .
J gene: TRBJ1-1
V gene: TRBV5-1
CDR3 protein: CASSLDIGVTEAFF
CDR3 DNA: TGCGCCAGCAGCTTGGATATCGGGGTTACTGAAGCTTTCTTT

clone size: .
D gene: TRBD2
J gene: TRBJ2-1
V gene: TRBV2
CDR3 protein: CASSEPRTSPYNEQFF
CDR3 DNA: TGTGCCAGCAGTGAACCACGGACTAGTCCCTACAATGAGCAGTTCTTC

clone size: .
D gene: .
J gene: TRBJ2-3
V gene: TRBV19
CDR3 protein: CASSQTGSPVTDTQYF
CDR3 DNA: TGTGCCAGTAGTCAAACAGGGTCTCCCGTCACAGATACGCAGTATTTT

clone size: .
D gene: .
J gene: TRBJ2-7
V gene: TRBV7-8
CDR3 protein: CASSLKEGVFGNYEQYF
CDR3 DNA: TGTGCCAGCAGCTTAAAAGAAGGGGTTTTCGGTAACTACGAGCAGTACTTC

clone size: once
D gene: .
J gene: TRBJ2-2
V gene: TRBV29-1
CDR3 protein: CSVEDRDTNTGELFF
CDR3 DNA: TGCAGCGTTGAAGACCGGGACACAAACACCGGGGAGCTGTTTTTT

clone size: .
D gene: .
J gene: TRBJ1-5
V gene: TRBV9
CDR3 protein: CASSPAQSHQPQHF
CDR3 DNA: TGTGCCAGCAGCCCGGCACAGTCCCATCAGCCCCAGCATTTT

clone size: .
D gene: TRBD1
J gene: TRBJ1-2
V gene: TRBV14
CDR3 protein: CASSRTGAYGYTF
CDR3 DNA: TGTGCCAGCAGCCGGACAGGCGCCTATGGCTACACCTTC

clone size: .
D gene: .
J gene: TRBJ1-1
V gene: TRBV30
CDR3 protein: CAWSWEDEAFF
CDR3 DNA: TGTGCCTGGAGTTGGGAGGATGAAGCTTTCTTT

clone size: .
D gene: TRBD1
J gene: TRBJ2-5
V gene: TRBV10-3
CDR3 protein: CAISERDRVQTQYF
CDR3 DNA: TGTGCCATCAGTGAGAGGGACAGGGTCCAGACCCAGTACTTC

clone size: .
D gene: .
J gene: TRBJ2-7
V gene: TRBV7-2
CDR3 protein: CASSPPAARYSYEQYF
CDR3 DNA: TGTGCCAGCAGCCCCCCAGCAGCGCGCTACTCGTACGAGCAGTACTTC

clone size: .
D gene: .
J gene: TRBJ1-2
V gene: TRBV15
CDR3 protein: CATSTGMDYGYTF
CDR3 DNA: TGTGCCACCAGCACCGGGATGGACTATGGCTACACCTTC

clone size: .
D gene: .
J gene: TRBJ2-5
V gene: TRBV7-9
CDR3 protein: CASSLQAETQYF
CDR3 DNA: TGTGCCAGCAGCTTACAAGCGGAGACCCAGTACTTC

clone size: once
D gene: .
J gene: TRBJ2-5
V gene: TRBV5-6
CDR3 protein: CASSLGQGETQYF
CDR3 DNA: TGTGCCAGCAGCTTGGGACAAGGAGAGACCCAGTACTTC

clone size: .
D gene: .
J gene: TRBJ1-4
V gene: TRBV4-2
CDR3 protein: CASSQDPQVNEKLFF
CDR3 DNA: TGTGCCAGCAGCCAAGATCCCCAGGTTAATGAAAAACTGTTTTTT

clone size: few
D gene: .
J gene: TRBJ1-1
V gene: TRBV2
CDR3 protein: CASSPVNTEAFF
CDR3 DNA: TGTGCCAGCAGTCCAGTGAACACTGAAGCTTTCTTT

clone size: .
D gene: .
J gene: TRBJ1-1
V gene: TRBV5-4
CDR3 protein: CASSLTAGAEAFF
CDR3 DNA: TGTGCCAGCAGCTTGACCGCCGGGGCTGAAGCTTTCTTT

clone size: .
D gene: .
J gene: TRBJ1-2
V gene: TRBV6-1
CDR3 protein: CASRRAEGYGYTF
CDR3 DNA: TGTGCCAGCAGGAGGGCGGAGGGCTATGGCTACACCTTC

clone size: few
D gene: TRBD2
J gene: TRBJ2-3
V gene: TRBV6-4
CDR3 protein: CASSPLGGGTDTQYF
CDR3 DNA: TGTGCCAGCAGCCCTCTGGGGGGGGGCACAGATACGCAGTATTTT

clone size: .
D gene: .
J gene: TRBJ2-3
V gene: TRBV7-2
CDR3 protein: CASSLAPGSVPDTQYF
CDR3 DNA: TGTGCCAGCAGCTTAGCTCCGGGGTCTGTCCCAGATACGCAGTATTTT

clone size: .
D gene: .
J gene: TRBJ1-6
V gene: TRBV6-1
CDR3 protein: CASVDLQGFPLHF
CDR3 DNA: TGTGCCAGCGTAGATCTACAGGGCTTTCCCCTCCACTTT

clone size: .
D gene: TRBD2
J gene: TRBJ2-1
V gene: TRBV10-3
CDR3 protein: CAITPGAGGPSEQFF
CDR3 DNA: TGTGCCATCACCCCCGGGGCGGGGGGTCCAAGTGAGCAGTTCTTC

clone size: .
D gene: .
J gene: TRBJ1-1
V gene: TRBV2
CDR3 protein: CASSEAEETEAFF
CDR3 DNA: TGTGCCAGCAGTGAAGCCGAGGAAACTGAAGCTTTCTTT

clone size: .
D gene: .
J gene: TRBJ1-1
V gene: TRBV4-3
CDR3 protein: CASSQDYGGVDEAFF
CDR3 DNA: TGCGCCAGCAGCCAAGACTACGGGGGTGTCGATGAAGCTTTCTTT

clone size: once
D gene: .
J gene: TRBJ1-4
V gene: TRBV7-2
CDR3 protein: CASSLGALSGLNEKLFF
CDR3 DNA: TGTGCCAGCAGCTTAGGGGCGTTGAGTGGTCTCAATGAAAAACTGTTTTTT

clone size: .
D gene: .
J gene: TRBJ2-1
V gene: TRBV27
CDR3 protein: CATLPGGSYNEQFF
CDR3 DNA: TGTGCCACCCTACCCGGAGGGTCCTACAATGAGCAGTTCTTC

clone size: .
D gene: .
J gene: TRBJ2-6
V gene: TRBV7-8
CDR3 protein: CASSPGQFSGANVLTF
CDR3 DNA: TGTGCCAGCAGCCCTGGACAGTTCTCTGGGGCCAACGTCCTGACTTTC

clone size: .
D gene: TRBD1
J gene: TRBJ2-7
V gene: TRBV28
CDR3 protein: CASSLPGQGYEQYF
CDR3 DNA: TGTGCCAGCAGTCTTCCGGGACAGGGTTACGAGCAGTACTTC

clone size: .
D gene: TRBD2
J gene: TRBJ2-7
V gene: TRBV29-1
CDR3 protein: CSVGLAGVGSGEQYF
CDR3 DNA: TGCAGCGTTGGTCTCGCGGGAGTGGGTTCAGGAGAGCAGTACTTC

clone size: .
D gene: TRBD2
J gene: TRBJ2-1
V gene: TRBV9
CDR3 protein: CASSEGLASSYNEQFF
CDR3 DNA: TGTGCCAGCAGCGAAGGACTAGCGAGCTCCTACAATGAGCAGTTCTTC

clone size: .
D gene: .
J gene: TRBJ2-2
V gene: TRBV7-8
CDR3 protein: CASSLDTVTGELFF
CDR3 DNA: TGTGCCAGCAGCTTAGACACAGTCACCGGGGAGCTGTTTTTT

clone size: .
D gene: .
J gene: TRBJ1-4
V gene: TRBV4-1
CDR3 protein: CASSQLTVATNEKLFF
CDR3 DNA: TGCGCCAGCAGCCAGCTAACAGTTGCAACTAATGAAAAACTGTTTTTT

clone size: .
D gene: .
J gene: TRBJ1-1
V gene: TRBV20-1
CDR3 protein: CSAPQYTEAFF
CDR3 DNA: TGCAGTGCTCCTCAGTACACTGAAGCTTTCTTT

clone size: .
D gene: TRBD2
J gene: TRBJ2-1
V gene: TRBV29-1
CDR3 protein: CSVDAGAGNEQFF
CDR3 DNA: TGCAGCGTTGACGCGGGAGCTGGCAATGAGCAGTTCTTC

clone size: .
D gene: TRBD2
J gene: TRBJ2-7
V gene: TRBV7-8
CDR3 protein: CASSLGLAGIYEQYF
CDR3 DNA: TGTGCCAGCAGCTTGGGTTTAGCGGGAATCTACGAGCAGTACTTC

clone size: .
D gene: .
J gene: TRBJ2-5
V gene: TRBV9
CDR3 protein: CASSRTGEKETQYF
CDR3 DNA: TGTGCCAGCAGCAGAACGGGGGAGAAGGAGACCCAGTACTTC

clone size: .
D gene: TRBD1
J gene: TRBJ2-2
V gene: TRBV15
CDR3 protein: CATSMDRPNTGELFF
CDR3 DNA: TGTGCCACCAGCATGGACAGGCCGAACACCGGGGAGCTGTTTTTT

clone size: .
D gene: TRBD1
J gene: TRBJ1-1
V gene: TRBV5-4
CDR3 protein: CASSPGRGPTEAFF
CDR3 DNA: TGTGCCAGCTCCCCGGGTAGGGGGCCAACTGAAGCTTTCTTT

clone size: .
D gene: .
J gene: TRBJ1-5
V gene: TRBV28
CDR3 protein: CASSPDSSNQPQHF
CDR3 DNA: TGTGCCAGCAGCCCGGACAGTAGCAATCAGCCCCAGCATTTT